This entry lists 13 T cell receptor beta chains sequenced from one sample in a study of PD-1 blockade in classical Hodgkin lymphoma (dated by TCRdb to the early 2020s). This specimen's time point label, interpreted: cycle 2 day 1 (C2D1) of nivolumab. Relapse after autologous stem cell transplantation had occurred in all trial patients, and cohorts A, B and C were distinguished by prior brentuximab vedotin exposure. The library relied on the immunoSEQ multiplex PCR assay. TCRdb re-hosts the immuneACCESS table, in-frame sequences only. Its copies lack some clones; in the studies checked, an unresolved V gene accounts for under half of them, and the cause for the rest is not known. This sample has more than 140,000 clones in its table, and approximately 80% of those were observed once. The ten largest clones capture 7.5% to 10% of the sample. This sample comprised peripheral blood mononuclear cells (PBMCs), obtained before the second cycle of nivolumab. Receptors originate from a human donor with classical Hodgkin lymphoma.

This chain joins TRBV28 and TRBJ2-2; D possibly corresponds to TRBD1 (5 bases). CDR1 and CDR2 from the germline V gene are MDHEN and SYDVKM. V was trimmed by 6 bases and J by 6 bases, leaving 5 bases between them. This CDR3 is 11 amino acids long. DNA of the CDR3: TGTGCCAGCAGGGGGCCCGGGGAGCTGTTTTTT. It encodes CASRGPGELFF. Drawing the rest from reference TRBV28 and TRBJ2-2, the complete variable domain is DVKVTQSSRYLVKRTGEKVFLECVQDMDHENMFWYRQDPGLGLRLIYFSYDVKMKEKGDIPEGYSVSREKKERFSLILESASTNQTSMYLCASRGPGELFFGEGSRLTVL.

This chain links TRBV7-9 with TRBJ2-1; perhaps TRBD1 as D (5 bases). The germline gives CDR1 SEHNR, CDR2 FQNEAQ (reference sequence). This CDR3 has 15 residues. V dropped 3 bases and J dropped 3 bases, with 12 bases sitting between them. The CDR3 loop reads CASSFGATVYNEQFF. The CDR3 DNA sequence: TGTGCCAGCAGCTTTGGGGCAACAGTCTACAATGAGCAGTTCTTC.

The rearrangement joins TRBV16 to TRBJ2-7; TRBD2 agrees at 14 bases. Unmatched junction bases numbered 7, after V lost 4 bases and J lost 5 bases. CDR1 and CDR2 (germline): KGHSY, FQNENV. The CDR3 covers 16 residues. CDR3 sequence (DNA): TGTGCCAGCAGCCTACGGATGGGACTAGCGGGAGACGAGCAGTACTTC. It translates to CASSLRMGLAGDEQYF. Variable domain in full (rest from reference TRBV16 and TRBJ2-7): GEEVAQTPKHLVRGEGQKAKLYCAPIKGHSYVFWYQQVLKNEFKFLISFQNENVFDETGMPKERFSAKCLPNSPCSLEIQATKLEDSAVYFCASSLRMGLAGDEQYFGPGTRLTVT.

CDR3 amino acids: CASSLIQGHGYTF. The CDR3 DNA reads as TGTGCCAGCAGCTTAATACAGGGCCATGGCTACACCTTC. The chain employs TRBV7-3 and TRBJ1-2, with a weak D call TRBD1 (6 bases). The V end was cut by 1 base, the J end by 6 bases, with 9 bases between. This CDR3 contains 13 residues. The germline gives CDR1 SGHTA, CDR2 FQGTGA.

The chain is built from TRBV28 and TRBJ2-7; possibly TRBD1 for D (5 bases). The CDR3 is 13 residues long. CDR1 is MDHEN, CDR2 SYDVKM, per germline. Between the trimmed V and J ends, which lost 6 bases and 4 bases, there was a span of 13 bases. CDR3 nucleotides: TGTGCCAGCAGACCAGGGTATCCTTACGAGCAGTACTTC. It translates to CASRPGYPYEQYF.

The chain joins TRBV7-2 to TRBJ2-7; D unresolved. Germline lookup yields CDR1 SGHTA and CDR2 FQGNSA. V lost 3 bases and J 4 bases, leaving 13 bases between the germline ends. This CDR3 has 14 residues. CDR3 bases: TGTGCCAGCAGCTTCTCCGAACTCGCTTACGAGCAGTACTTC. Its protein is CASSFSELAYEQYF. Full variable domain (rest looked up from reference TRBV7-2 and TRBJ2-7): GAGVSQSPSNKVTEKGKDVELRCDPISGHTALYWYRQSLGQGLEFLIYFQGNSAPDKSGLPSDRFSAERTGGSVSTLTIQRTQQEDSAVYLCASSFSELAYEQYFGPGTRLTVT.

This sequence joins TRBV5-6 and TRBJ1-5; D is perhaps TRBD1 (6 bases). Germline V gives CDR1 SGHDT, CDR2 YYEEEE. The CDR3 contains 14 residues. Trimming stripped 4 bases from V and 3 bases from J, with 11 bases between. The CDR3 DNA follows: TGTGCCAGCAGCCCCAGGGGTTACAATCAGCCCCAGCATTTT. Translation: CASSPRGYNQPQHF.

V is TRBV7-9 and J is TRBJ1-3; D not resolved. This CDR3 is 12 amino acids long. The germline V gene encodes CDR1 SEHNR and CDR2 FQNEAQ (reference sequence). V was clipped by 5 bases and J by 8 bases, with 10 bases between them. CDR3 sequence reads: CASSPPLDTIYF. CDR3 DNA sequence: TGTGCCAGCAGCCCCCCGTTAGACACCATATATTTT.

This clone was detected once. The chain has TRBV10-2 and TRBJ2-5, with TRBD2 matching over 8 bases. V was pared by 5 bases and J by 4 bases, with 9 bases of the junction left unmatched. The V gene's germline CDR1 is WSHSY and CDR2 SAAADI. The length of the CDR3 is 15 residues. CDR3 protein: CASSTLSGSGETQYF. For the CDR3, the DNA is TGCGCCAGCAGTACCCTAAGCGGGAGCGGAGAGACCCAGTACTTC.

The chain combines TRBV6-6 with TRBJ1-2; D is possibly TRBD1 (5 bases). Trimming cost V 9 bases and J 8 bases, with 19 bases left between them. The CDR3 consists of 13 residues. The germline CDR1 and CDR2 sequences are MNHNY and SVGAGI (reference sequence). CDR3 loop: CARLRGRPMGYTF. The CDR3 DNA reads as TGTGCCAGATTAAGGGGACGGCCGATGGGCTACACCTTC.

This sequence joins TRBV21-1 and TRBJ2-2; the DNA was not compared with TRBD1, the D call given in the table. TRBV21-1 is recorded as a pseudogene. This CDR3 has 15 residues. The CDR3 coding sequence is TGTGCCAGCTCCATGACAGATTGGCGGTGCGGGGAGCTGTTTTTT. It codes for CASSMTDWRCGELFF.

This clone was detected many times. The CDR3 protein is CSVGGSSYNEQFF. In nucleotides, the CDR3 is TGCAGCGTTGGTGGGAGCTCCTACAATGAGCAGTTCTTC. V gene TRBV29-1 combines with J gene TRBJ2-1; D is possibly TRBD2 (5 bases). The CDR3 loop spans 13 amino acids. Between the trimmed V and J ends, which lost 4 bases and 0 bases, there was a span of 7 bases. Germline V lookup: CDR1 SQVTM, CDR2 ANQGSEA.

This clone was found once. V is TRBV6-5 and J is TRBJ1-5; TRBD1 matches at 7 bases. CDR1 and CDR2 (germline): MNHEY, SVGAGI. Trimming cost V 7 bases and J 1 base; bases outside gene matches: 4. The length of the CDR3 is 14 residues. In DNA form, the CDR3 reads TGTGCCAGCAAAGGGGGCGTCAGCAATCAGCCCCAGCATTTT. Its protein is CASKGGVSNQPQHF.